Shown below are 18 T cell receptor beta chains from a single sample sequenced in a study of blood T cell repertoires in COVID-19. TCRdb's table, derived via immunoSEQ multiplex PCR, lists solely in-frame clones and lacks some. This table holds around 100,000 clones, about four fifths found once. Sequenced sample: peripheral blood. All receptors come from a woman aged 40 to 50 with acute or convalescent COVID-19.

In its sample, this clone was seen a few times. In DNA, the CDR3 is TGTGCCAGCAGCTTGGTTTCGGGATACGGGCAAGAGACCCAGTACTTC. It is translated as CASSLVSGYGQETQYF. The V and J genes are TRBV5-4 and TRBJ2-5; tentatively, D is TRBD2 (5 bases). This CDR3 comprises 16 residues. From germline, CDR1 is SGHNT and CDR2 YYREEE (reference sequence). The germline V and J ends were trimmed by 0 bases and 2 bases, with 14 bases remaining between them.

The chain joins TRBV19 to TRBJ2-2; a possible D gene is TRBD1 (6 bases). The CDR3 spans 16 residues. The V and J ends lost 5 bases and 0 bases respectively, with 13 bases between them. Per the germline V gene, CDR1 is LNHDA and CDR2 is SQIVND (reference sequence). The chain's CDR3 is CASSPIGTPNTGELFF. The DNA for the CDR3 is TGTGCCAGTAGTCCAATCGGGACACCGAACACCGGGGAGCTGTTTTTT.

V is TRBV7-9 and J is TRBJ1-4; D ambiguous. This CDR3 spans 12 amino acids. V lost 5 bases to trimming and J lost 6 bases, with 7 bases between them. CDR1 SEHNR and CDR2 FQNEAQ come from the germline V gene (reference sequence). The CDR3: CASSHIDEKLFF. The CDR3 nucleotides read TGTGCCAGCAGCCACATTGATGAAAAACTGTTTTTT.

CDR3 in DNA: TGTGCCACTAATCGGGACAGGGATGAAAAACTGTTTTTT. Its translation: CATNRDRDEKLFF. The V and J genes are TRBV10-3 and TRBJ1-4; the match to TRBD1 covers 9 bases. V shed 10 bases and J 6 bases; nucleotides not matched to a gene: 6. The CDR3 is 13 residues long. Germline lookup yields CDR1 ENHRY and CDR2 SYGVKD.

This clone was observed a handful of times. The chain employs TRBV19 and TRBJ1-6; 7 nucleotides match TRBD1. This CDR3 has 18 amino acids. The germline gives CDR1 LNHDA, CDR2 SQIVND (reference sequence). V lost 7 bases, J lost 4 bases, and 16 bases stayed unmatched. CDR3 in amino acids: CASTPNPDREGYNSPLHF. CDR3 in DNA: TGTGCCAGTACTCCAAACCCCGACAGGGAAGGATATAATTCACCCCTCCACTTT.

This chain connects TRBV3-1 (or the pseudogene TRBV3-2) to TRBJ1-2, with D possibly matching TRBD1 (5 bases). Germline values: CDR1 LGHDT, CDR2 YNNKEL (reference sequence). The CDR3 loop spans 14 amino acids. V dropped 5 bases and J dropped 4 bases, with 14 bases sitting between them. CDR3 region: CASSSWGDGYGYTF. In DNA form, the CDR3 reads TGTGCCAGCAGCTCTTGGGGGGATGGCTATGGCTACACCTTC.

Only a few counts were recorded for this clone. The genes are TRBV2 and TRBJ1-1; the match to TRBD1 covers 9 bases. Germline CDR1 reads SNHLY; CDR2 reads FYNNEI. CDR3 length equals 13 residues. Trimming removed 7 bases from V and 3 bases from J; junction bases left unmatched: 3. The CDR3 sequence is CASMRDRDTEAFF. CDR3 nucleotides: TGTGCCAGCATGAGGGACAGGGACACTGAAGCTTTCTTT.

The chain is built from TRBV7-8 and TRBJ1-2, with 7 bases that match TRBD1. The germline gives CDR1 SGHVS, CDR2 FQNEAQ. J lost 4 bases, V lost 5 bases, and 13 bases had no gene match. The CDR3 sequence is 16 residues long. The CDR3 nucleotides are TGTGCCAGCAGCCACTTCGTGCTCGGGACAGTCTATGGCTACACCTTC. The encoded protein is CASSHFVLGTVYGYTF.

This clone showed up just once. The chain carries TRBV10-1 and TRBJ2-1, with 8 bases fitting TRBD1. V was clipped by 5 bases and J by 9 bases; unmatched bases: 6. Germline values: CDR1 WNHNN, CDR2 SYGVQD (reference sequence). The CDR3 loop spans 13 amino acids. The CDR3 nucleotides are TGCGCCAGCAGTCGGGACAGGTTCGGTGAGCAGTTCTTC. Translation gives CASSRDRFGEQFF.

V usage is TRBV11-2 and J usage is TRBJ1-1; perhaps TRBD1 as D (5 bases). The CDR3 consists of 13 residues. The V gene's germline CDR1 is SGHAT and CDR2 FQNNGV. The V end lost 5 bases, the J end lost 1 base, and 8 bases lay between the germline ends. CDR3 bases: TGTGCCAGCAGCCCGACAGAGAACACTGAAGCTTTCTTT. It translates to CASSPTENTEAFF.

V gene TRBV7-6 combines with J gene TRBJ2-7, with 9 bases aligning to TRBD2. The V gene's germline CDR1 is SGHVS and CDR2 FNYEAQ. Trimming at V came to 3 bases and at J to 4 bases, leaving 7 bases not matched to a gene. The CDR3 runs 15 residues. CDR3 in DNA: TGTGCCAGCAGCTTGGGGCGGGGGGGACTTTACGAGCAGTACTTC. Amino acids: CASSLGRGGLYEQYF.

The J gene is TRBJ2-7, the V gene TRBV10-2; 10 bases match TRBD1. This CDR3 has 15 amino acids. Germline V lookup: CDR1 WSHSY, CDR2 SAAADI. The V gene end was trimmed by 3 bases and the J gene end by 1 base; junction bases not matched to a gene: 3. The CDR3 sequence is CASSDGTGASYEQYF. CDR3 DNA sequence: TGCGCCAGCAGTGATGGGACAGGGGCGTCCTACGAGCAGTACTTC.

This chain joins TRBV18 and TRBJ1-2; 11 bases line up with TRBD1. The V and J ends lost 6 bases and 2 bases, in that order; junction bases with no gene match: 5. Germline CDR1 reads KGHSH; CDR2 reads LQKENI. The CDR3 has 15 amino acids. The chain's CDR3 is CASSRGTGGNYGYTF. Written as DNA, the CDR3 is TGTGCCAGCTCCCGCGGGACAGGGGGGAACTATGGCTACACCTTC. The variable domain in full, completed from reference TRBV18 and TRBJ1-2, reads NAGVMQNPRHLVRRRGQEARLRCSPMKGHSHVYWYRQLPEEGLKFMVYLQKENIIDESGMPKERFSAEFPKEGPSILRIQQVVRGDSAAYFCASSRGTGGNYGYTFGSGTRLTVV.

In nucleotides, the CDR3 is TGTGCCAGTGGGGACAGGGGAAACTATGGCTACACCTTC. Translated, it gives CASGDRGNYGYTF. The chain joins TRBV25-1 to TRBJ1-2, with 10 bases fitting TRBD1. This CDR3 comprises 13 residues. Germline CDR1 and CDR2: MGHDK and SYGVNS. The V and J ends lost 9 bases and 2 bases, in that order; junction bases with no gene match: 3.

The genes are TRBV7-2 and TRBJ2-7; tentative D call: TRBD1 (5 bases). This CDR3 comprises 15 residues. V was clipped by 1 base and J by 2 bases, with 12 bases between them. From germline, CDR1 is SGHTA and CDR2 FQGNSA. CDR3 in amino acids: CASSLDWGTAYEQYF. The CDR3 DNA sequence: TGTGCCAGCAGCTTAGATTGGGGCACCGCCTACGAGCAGTACTTC.

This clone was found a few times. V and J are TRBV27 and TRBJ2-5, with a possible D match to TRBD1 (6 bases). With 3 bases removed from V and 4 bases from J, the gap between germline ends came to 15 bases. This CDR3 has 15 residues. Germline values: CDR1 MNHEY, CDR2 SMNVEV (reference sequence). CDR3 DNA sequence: TGTGCCAGCAGTTTTACGGACAGCGACCTAGAGACCCAGTACTTC. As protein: CASSFTDSDLETQYF.

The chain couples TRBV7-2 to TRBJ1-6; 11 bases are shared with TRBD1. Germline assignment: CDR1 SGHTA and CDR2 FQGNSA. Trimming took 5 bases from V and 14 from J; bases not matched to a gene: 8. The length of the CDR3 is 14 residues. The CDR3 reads CASSGQGASGTLHF. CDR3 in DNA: TGTGCCAGCAGCGGACAGGGGGCCTCGGGAACCCTCCACTTT.

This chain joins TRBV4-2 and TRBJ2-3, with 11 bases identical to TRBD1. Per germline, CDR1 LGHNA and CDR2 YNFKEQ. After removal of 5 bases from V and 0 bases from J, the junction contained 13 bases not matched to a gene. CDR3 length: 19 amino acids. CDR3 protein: CASSKGQGVNTPSTDTQYF. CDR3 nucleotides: TGTGCCAGCAGCAAGGGACAGGGGGTTAACACTCCTAGCACAGATACGCAGTATTTT.